At least ten counts were recorded for the clone carrying this T cell receptor (beta chain). Antigen specificity is unknown. The V segment lost 4 bases and the J segment 7 bases; nucleotides outside the gene matches: 8. This CDR3 is 14 amino acids long. The record originates from a study of T cell repertoires in cytomegalovirus infection. Study-level background: As its CMV epitopes, the study selected recently identified HLA-C-restricted and well-studied HLA-B-restricted targets. CMV infection together with matching HLA type was indicated by public TCR beta signatures.

General study results and limits: Cumulative public TCR beta family frequency identified CMV carriers with the relevant HLA. In two of eight donors, the top clonotype was HLA-C-restricted CMV-specific.

One entry per CDR3 protein results from TCRdb running MiXCR on the reads. This repertoire shows some 920,000 distinct CDR3 sequences, roughly 31% found once; its top ten account for more than 13%. V is TRBV12-3 or TRBV12-4 and J is TRBJ1-1, with 8 bases matching TRBD1. The TCR originated in a human donor in good health (CMV status not recorded). Some clones in this sample may be carry-over from other donors' samples. The sequencing used cultured CD8+ T cells from PBMCs, collected from culture after CMV antigen stimulation. Written as DNA, the CDR3 is TGTGCCAGCAGTTCCCAAGGGACAGGTTTTGAAGCTTTCTTT. Translated, it gives CASSSQGTGFEAFF.